This T cell receptor beta chain was sequenced during a study of human T cells and chemical hapten exposure. Study as a whole: Each patient's scalp received weekly diphenylcyclopropenone throughout the roughly 25-week study. General study points: Significantly greater numbers of large CDR3 similarity clusters came from expanded TCRs than from controls.

TCRdb itself ran the RACE reads through MiXCR, one entry per CDR3 protein. Among some 400,000 distinct CDR3 sequences listed, roughly 5% were seen once. The length of the CDR3 is 12 residues. CDR1 is SEHNR and CDR2 is FQNEAQ in the germline V gene (reference sequence). The V end lost 2 bases, the J end lost 3 bases, and 2 bases lay between the germline ends. The table lists this clonotype with many counts. Its target is not known. Time point reported: pre-sensitization, week 0. The treatment: therapeutic diphenylcyclopropenone sensitization with weekly scalp DPC. This sequence joins TRBV7-9 and TRBJ1-3; D remains ambiguous. The sequence derives from a woman in her 50s with alopecia areata. Some clones in this sample may be carry-over from other donors' samples. Sequenced here: whole blood, sampled in connection with sensitization to the hapten diphenylcyclopropenone (DPC). The CDR3 spells CASSLSGNTIYF. Here the CDR3 DNA reads TGTGCCAGCAGCTTAAGTGGAAACACCATATATTTT.